Listed below are T cell receptor beta chains from one sample, sequenced in a study of blood T cell dynamics during melanoma immunotherapy. The table came from immunoSEQ multiplex PCR; TCRdb's copy has only in-frame clones and leaves some out. The data show about 13,000 clones, 92% seen once. The sequencing used effector memory CD8+ T cells from blood, collected from a patient treated with checkpoint blockade. The receptors were gathered from a human donor with melanoma. CDR3s include the opening cysteine and the closing phenylalanine or tryptophan. Expanded clones get a size class; other rows say once, few or many, or leave the size out.

size,J,V,CDR3
.,TRBJ2-2,TRBV28,CASSAMQGLAENTGELFF
.,TRBJ1-3,TRBV10-3,CAIHGGQSGNTIYF
.,TRBJ2-1,TRBV29-1,CSVDLASEQFF
once,TRBJ2-3,TRBV7-6,CASSLATRGPGNTQYF
.,TRBJ2-7,TRBV4-1,CASSQDQLAGEQYF
.,TRBJ2-1,TRBV7-6,CASSLPPLAGVNNEQFF
.,TRBJ1-1,TRBV28,CASTPMKGAAANTEAFF
.,TRBJ1-4,TRBV28,CASSFSVTNEKLFF
few,TRBJ2-7,TRBV2,CASSAVYEQYF
once,.,TRBV28,CASSLYSVSNNEQYF
few,TRBJ1-5,TRBV28,CASSWTPYQPQHF
.,TRBJ2-7,TRBV7-2,CASEFGHGMIYEQYF
.,TRBJ2-1,TRBV28,CASSLRPTGSYNEQFF
.,TRBJ2-1,TRBV29-1,CSVDEGTASNEQFF
.,TRBJ2-7,TRBV6-5,CASSFGQVSEQYF
.,TRBJ1-2,TRBV4-1,CASSQDRALTHYGYTF
.,TRBJ2-7,TRBV5-8,CASSSRGGPLEQYF
.,TRBJ1-1,TRBV27,CASSLSATGVAEAFF
.,TRBJ1-1,TRBV7-7,CATFGVMNTEAFF
.,.,TRBV10-1,CASSESASGSPGDEQYF
.,TRBJ1-4,TRBV16,CASSPAYRNEKLFF
.,TRBJ2-7,TRBV27,CASRTGQTYEQYF
.,TRBJ2-7,TRBV4-3,CASSHVLAGGTYEQYF
.,TRBJ2-1,TRBV25-1,CASSEWASDNEQFF
.,TRBJ2-7,TRBV6-6,CASSSTGTGPDEQYF
.,TRBJ1-1,TRBV5-5,CASSPGQMNTEAFF
.,TRBJ2-1,TRBV29-1,CSVEIVLGREAYNEQFF
.,TRBJ2-7,TRBV6-6,CASSPWGKAGGPEQYF
.,TRBJ2-7,TRBV19,CASSIGDSIYEQYF
.,TRBJ2-3,TRBV19,CASSELSGLQSKYF
.,TRBJ2-3,TRBV5-6,CASSLDSVSTDTQYF
.,TRBJ1-2,TRBV6-5,CASSYAANYGYTF
.,TRBJ2-1,TRBV11-2,CASSLLGAGDEQFF
.,TRBJ1-3,TRBV19,CASRMGSSLADTIYF
.,TRBJ1-2,TRBV27,CASRDREKYGYTF
.,TRBJ2-1,TRBV28,CASSFGQGGYNEQFF
.,TRBJ2-7,TRBV27,CASSPLREGHEQYF
.,TRBJ2-2,TRBV28,CASSFGQDVPRELFF
.,TRBJ2-1,TRBV5-1,CASSFKQGSVNNEQFF
.,TRBJ2-7,TRBV27,CASSLNKASYEQYF
.,TRBJ2-7,TRBV4-1,CASSQDSLAREQYF
.,TRBJ1-6,TRBV7-8,CASSPVGSNDSPLHF
.,TRBJ2-5,TRBV6-5,CASSYSGTGEQYF
once,TRBJ2-7,TRBV5-6,CASSSNTYEQYF
.,TRBJ2-2,TRBV9,CASSPTVGELFF
.,TRBJ2-1,TRBV19,CASSIGTPGWNEQFF
.,TRBJ2-2,TRBV9,CASSVEGRYTGELFF
.,TRBJ2-3,TRBV4-3,CASSQDQGSGADTQYF
.,TRBJ1-1,TRBV19,CASSKTGNTEAFF
.,TRBJ2-7,TRBV16,CASSQSETYEQYF
.,TRBJ2-2,TRBV27,CASSLYPSGGAGTGELFF
.,.,TRBV5-6,CASSAPGLAYEQYF
.,TRBJ2-5,TRBV7-9,CASSLADRGWGQETQYF